This TCR beta chain was identified in a study of tumor-infiltrating lymphocytes in primary liver carcinoma. On the study more broadly: The yield of productive TCRbeta reads per sample was roughly 3.5 to 7.13 million and was similar across tissue types. Study-wide findings and caveats: A small share of top clones, only about 7-24%, was found in all five tumor regions. Blood's top-250-clone fraction was significantly lower than that of tumors (p = 0.039).

Trimming pared 7 bases from V and 6 bases from J, leaving 22 bases between. The CDR3 totals 15 residues. CDR1 is MNHNS, CDR2 SASEGT, per germline. This clonotype has only one observation. What it binds is unknown. The source material, roughly 18-31 mg of unsorted bulk tissue, was used to co-extract RNA and DNA. Primary liver carcinomas in the patients were surgically resected. Production of TCR beta cDNA used approximately 480 ng total RNA together with a constant-region primer. Amplification in three nested multiplex PCR rounds with slightly modified ARM-PCR gave rise to TCR beta libraries. Two initial PCR rounds of around 9 cycles each paired TRBV1-TRBV30 forward primers with a C-beta reverse primer. TCRdb reanalysed the multiplex PCR reads using MiXCR and keeps one entry per CDR3 protein. The sample lists more than 75,000 distinct CDR3 sequences, 65% to 80% seen once, with approximately 20% in the top ten.

Material: liver tumor tissue from sampling region 1. Subset noted: tumor region T1, superior pole. The clonotype was recovered from a man between 40 and 49 years old with primary liver carcinoma and hepatitis B virus infection. V and J are TRBV6-1 and TRBJ2-7; perhaps D is TRBD1 or TRBD2 (6 bases each). CDR3 amino acids: CASNPRRGAIIEQYF. CDR3 nucleotides: TGTGCCAGCAACCCTCGAAGGGGGGCGATAATCGAGCAGTACTTC.